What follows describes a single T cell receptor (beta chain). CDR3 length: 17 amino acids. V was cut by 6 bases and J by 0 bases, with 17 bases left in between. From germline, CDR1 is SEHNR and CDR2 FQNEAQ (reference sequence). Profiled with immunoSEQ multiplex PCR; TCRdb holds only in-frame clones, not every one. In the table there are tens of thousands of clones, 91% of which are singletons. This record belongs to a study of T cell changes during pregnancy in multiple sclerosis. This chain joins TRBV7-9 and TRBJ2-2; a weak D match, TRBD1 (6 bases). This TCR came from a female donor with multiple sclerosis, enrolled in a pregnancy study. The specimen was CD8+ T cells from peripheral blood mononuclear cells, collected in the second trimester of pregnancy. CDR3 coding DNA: TGTGCCAGCAGTGCCCTACAGGGCCAACCGAACACCGGGGAGCTGTTTTTT. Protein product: CASSALQGQPNTGELFF.